Following are 14 T cell receptor beta chains from one sample sequenced in a study of cytomegalovirus exposure and HLA in healthy donors. Primers included in the PCR were 60 Vbeta and 13 Jbeta primers. Libraries were prepared by immunoSEQ multiplex PCR; TCRdb keeps only in-frame clonotypes and omits some of them. The sample consists of under 150,000 clones, around four fifths of them appearing once. The material sequenced was PBMCs. Receptors were obtained from a man aged 35 to 55 in good health and CMV-seronegative.

As concerns this clone: Relative to the germline gene, one junction end is altered; a read error may explain this. The chain recombines TRBV7-7 with TRBJ2-7; TRBD2 might be the D (6 bases). Germline-derived CDR1 and CDR2 are SSHAT and FNYEAQ (reference sequence). The CDR3 has 15 residues. The CDR3 here is CASSLGAGRAYEQYF. DNA for the CDR3: TGTGCTAGCAGCTTAGGGGCGGGAAGGGCATACGAGCAGTACTTC. The variable domain in full, completed from reference TRBV7-7 and TRBJ2-7, reads GAGVSQSPRYKVTKRGQDVTLRCDPISSHATLYWYQQALGQGPEFLTYFNYEAQPDKSGLPSDRFSAERPEGSISTLTIQRTEQRDSAMYRCASSLGAGRAYEQYFGPGTRLTVT.

The chain recombines TRBV27 with TRBJ1-5; a possible D gene is TRBD1 (6 bases). There are 15 residues in the CDR3. Germline CDR1 MNHEY, CDR2 SMNVEV (reference sequence). Trimming pared 6 bases from V and 3 bases from J, leaving 15 bases between. Written as DNA, the CDR3 is TGTGCCAGCAGATGGGGGCGAGGCCCCAATCAGCCCCAGCATTTT. This translates into CASRWGRGPNQPQHF.

J is TRBJ2-5 and V is TRBV7-3, with 10 bases identical to TRBD2. The CDR3 is made up of 16 amino acids. V was pared by 5 bases and J by 5 bases, with 11 bases of the junction left unmatched. Germline V lookup: CDR1 SGHTA, CDR2 FQGTGA. CDR3 bases: TGTGCCAGCAGCGGCTCTAGCGGGAGCGGTCGGGAGACCCAGTACTTC. Its protein is CASSGSSGSGRETQYF.

This clone was counted once. The chain uses TRBV15 and TRBJ1-2; 9 nucleotides line up with TRBD1. The length of the CDR3 is 15 residues. Losses at the gene ends were 4 bases for V and 3 bases for J; bases not matched to a gene: 6. The germline gives CDR1 LNHNV, CDR2 YYDKDF (reference sequence). The CDR3 DNA follows: TGTGCCACCAGCACCTTAGGACAGGGGCACTATGGCTACACCTTC. Translating gives CATSTLGQGHYGYTF.

This chain connects TRBV11-2 to TRBJ2-7; TRBD2 might be the D (6 bases). Per germline, CDR1 SGHAT and CDR2 FQNNGV. The CDR3 extends over 13 amino acids. Trimming pared 5 bases from V and 1 base from J, leaving 9 bases between. CDR3 sequence reads: CASSRGLSYEQYF. The DNA of the CDR3 is TGTGCCAGCAGCCGGGGACTGTCCTACGAGCAGTACTTC.

This chain connects TRBV6-6 to TRBJ2-5; 10 bases fit TRBD2. CDR1 is MNHNY, CDR2 SVGAGI, per germline (reference sequence). This CDR3 has 15 residues. V dropped 4 bases and J dropped 4; count of bases not matched to a gene: 6. The CDR3 region has the DNA TGTGCCAGCAGTTTCCCTAGCGGGGGATCAGAGACCCAGTACTTC. It translates to CASSFPSGGSETQYF.

J is TRBJ1-2 and V is TRBV27; D uncertain. Trimming removed 6 bases from V and 8 bases from J, with 19 bases in between. The CDR3 sequence is 14 residues long. Germline CDR1 MNHEY, CDR2 SMNVEV (reference sequence). The CDR3 is CASRPSGRLPGYTF. Written as DNA, the CDR3 is TGTGCCAGCAGACCATCCGGGAGGCTCCCCGGCTACACCTTC.

This rearrangement joins TRBV12-5 to TRBJ1-1, with D unclear. Looked up from germline, CDR1 is LGHNT and CDR2 is FRNRAP. Trimming took off 6 bases at V and 5 bases at J, with 13 bases between the two ends. CDR3 length: 13 amino acids. The CDR3 spells CASGPEGSTEAFF. DNA for the CDR3: TGTGCTAGTGGCCCCGAGGGTTCGACTGAAGCTTTCTTT.

This clone turned up a few times. The chain has TRBV11-1 and TRBJ1-1; D is unclear. CDR1 is SGHAT and CDR2 is FQDESV in the germline V gene (reference sequence). This CDR3 is 13 amino acids long. V gave up 5 bases and J gave up 0 bases, with 7 bases separating them. The CDR3 region has the DNA TGTGCCAGCAGCCGCCAGGTGAACACTGAAGCTTTCTTT. Translated, it gives CASSRQVNTEAFF. The whole variable domain, filled in from reference TRBV11-1 and TRBJ1-1, reads EAEVAQSPRYKITEKSQAVAFWCDPISGHATLYWYRQILGQGPELLVQFQDESVVDDSQLPKDRFSAERLKGVDSTLKIQPAELGDSAMYLCASSRQVNTEAFFGQGTRLTVV.

The chain is built from TRBV28 and TRBJ1-2; D remains ambiguous. The CDR3 spans 13 residues. V lost 1 base and J lost 5, with 8 bases in between. Germline CDR1 MDHEN, CDR2 SYDVKM. The CDR3 loop reads CASSLSQTYGYTF. CDR3 in DNA: TGTGCCAGCAGTTTATCACAGACGTATGGCTACACCTTC.

The V and J genes are TRBV5-1 and TRBJ2-3, with D possibly matching TRBD1 (5 bases). Germline V gives CDR1 SGHRS, CDR2 YFSETQ. Trimming left V 0 bases short and J 3 bases short, with 11 bases between. This CDR3 has 15 residues. CDR3 loop: CASSLGGAGTDTQYF. CDR3 sequence (DNA): TGCGCCAGCAGCTTGGGTGGGGCTGGGACAGATACGCAGTATTTT.

This clone was seen only a few times. The gene calls are TRBV19 and TRBJ2-7, with D tentatively TRBD1 (5 bases). V lost 3 bases, J lost 2 bases, and 17 bases lay in between. The CDR3 spans 16 residues. The V gene's germline CDR1 is LNHDA and CDR2 SQIVND (reference sequence). CDR3 protein: CASSIAQTTGTYEQYF. The DNA of the CDR3 is TGTGCCAGTAGTATCGCCCAAACCACAGGAACCTACGAGCAGTACTTC.

The chain has TRBV5-1 and TRBJ2-3, with 8 bases identical to TRBD2. The germline gives CDR1 SGHRS, CDR2 YFSETQ. V was clipped by 3 bases and J by 5 bases; unmatched bases: 8. This CDR3 is 15 amino acids long. CDR3 sequence: CASSSRLARGDTQYF. The CDR3 nucleotides read TGCGCCAGCAGCTCTCGACTAGCGAGAGGAGATACGCAGTATTTT.

This clone was seen more than once but under ten times. This chain joins TRBV7-7 and TRBJ2-7; 8 bases are a match to TRBD1. The CDR3 covers 15 residues. Germline V lookup: CDR1 SSHAT, CDR2 FNYEAQ (reference sequence). The CDR3 nucleotides are TGTGCTAGCCTCCTCCGGGACAGGACTACCTACGAGCAGTACTTC. The encoded protein is CASLLRDRTTYEQYF.